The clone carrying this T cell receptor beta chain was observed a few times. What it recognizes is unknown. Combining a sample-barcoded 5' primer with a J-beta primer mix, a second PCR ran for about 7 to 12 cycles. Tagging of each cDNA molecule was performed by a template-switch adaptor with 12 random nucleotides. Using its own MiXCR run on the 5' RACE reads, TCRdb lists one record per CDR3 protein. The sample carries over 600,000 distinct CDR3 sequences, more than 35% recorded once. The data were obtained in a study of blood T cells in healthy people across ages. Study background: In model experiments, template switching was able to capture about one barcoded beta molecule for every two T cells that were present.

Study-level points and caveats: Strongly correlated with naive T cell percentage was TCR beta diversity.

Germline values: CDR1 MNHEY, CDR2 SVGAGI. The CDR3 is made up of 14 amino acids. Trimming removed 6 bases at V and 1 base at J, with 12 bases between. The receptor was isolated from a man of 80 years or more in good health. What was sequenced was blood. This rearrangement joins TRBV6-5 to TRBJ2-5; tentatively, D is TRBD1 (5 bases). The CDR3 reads CASRSRRAQETQYF. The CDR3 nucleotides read TGTGCCAGCAGATCCCGCAGGGCCCAAGAGACCCAGTACTTC.